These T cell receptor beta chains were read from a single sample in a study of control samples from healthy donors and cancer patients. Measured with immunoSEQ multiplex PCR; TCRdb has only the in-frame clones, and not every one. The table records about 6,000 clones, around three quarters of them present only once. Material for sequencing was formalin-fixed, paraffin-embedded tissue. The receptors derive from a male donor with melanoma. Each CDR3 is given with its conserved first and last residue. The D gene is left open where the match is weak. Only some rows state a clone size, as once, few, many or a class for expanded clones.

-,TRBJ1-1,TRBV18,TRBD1,CASSFPGQGSREAFF,TGTGCCAGCTCATTTCCGGGACAGGGGAGCCGTGAAGCTTTCTTT
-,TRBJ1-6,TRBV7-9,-,CASSLGTTLSSPLHF,TGTGCCAGCAGCTTAGGGACAACCTTGAGTTCACCCCTCCACTTT
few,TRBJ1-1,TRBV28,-,CASSFGDLNTEAFF,TGTGCCAGCAGTTTTGGCGACCTGAACACTGAAGCTTTCTTT
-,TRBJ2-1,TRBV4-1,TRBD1,CASSPGTGEGYEQFF,TGCGCCAGCAGCCCTGGGACAGGGGAGGGATATGAGCAGTTCTTC
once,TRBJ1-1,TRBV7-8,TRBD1,CASSSRQGGTEAFF,TGTGCCAGCAGCTCCAGACAGGGAGGGACTGAAGCTTTCTTT
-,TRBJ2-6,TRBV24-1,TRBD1,CATSGPGTDHSGANVLTF,TGTGCCACCAGTGGTCCAGGGACAGATCACTCTGGGGCCAACGTCCTGACTTTC
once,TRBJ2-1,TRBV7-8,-,CASSLGGLNEQFF,TGTGCCAGCAGCTTAGGAGGCCTAAATGAACAGTTCTTC
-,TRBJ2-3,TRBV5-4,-,CASRSLPSTDTQYF,TGTGCCAGCCGCTCACTCCCCAGCACAGATACGCAGTATTTT
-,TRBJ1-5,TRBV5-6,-,CASHRSGRVDQPQHF,TGTGCCAGCCATAGATCGGGACGCGTGGATCAGCCCCAGCATTTT
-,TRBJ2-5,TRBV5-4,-,CASSLAGNQETQYF,TGTGCCAGCAGCTTGGCGGGGAACCAAGAGACCCAGTACTTC
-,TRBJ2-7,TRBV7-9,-,CASSLVGSSHYEQYF,TGTGCCAGCAGCTTAGTGGGTAGTTCACACTACGAGCAGTACTTC
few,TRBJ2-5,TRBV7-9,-,CASSLISTLETQYF,TGTGCCAGCAGCTTAATTTCCACACTAGAGACCCAGTACTTC
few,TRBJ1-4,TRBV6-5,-,CASSYRGGEKLFF,TGTGCCAGCAGTTACAGGGGTGGGGAAAAACTGTTTTTT
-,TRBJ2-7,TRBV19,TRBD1,CASSPGTGGSEQYF,TGTGCCAGTAGTCCTGGGACAGGGGGAAGCGAGCAGTACTTC
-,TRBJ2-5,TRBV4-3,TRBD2,CASSQELGLAGSSETQYF,TGCGCCAGCAGCCAAGAATTGGGGCTAGCGGGATCCTCAGAGACCCAGTACTTC
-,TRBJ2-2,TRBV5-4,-,CASSLKNGELFF,TGTGCCAGCAGCTTGAAAAACGGGGAGCTGTTTTTT
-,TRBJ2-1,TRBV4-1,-,CASSQEPFRQSEQFF,TGCGCCAGCAGCCAAGAACCCTTTAGGCAGAGTGAGCAGTTCTTC
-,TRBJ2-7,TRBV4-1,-,CASSQELPGTGSSYEQYF,TGCGCCAGCAGCCAAGAACTACCCGGGACGGGGAGCTCCTACGAGCAGTACTTC
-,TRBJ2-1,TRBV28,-,CASSLLVRGEQFF,TGTGCCAGCAGTTTATTGGTCCGGGGTGAGCAGTTCTTC
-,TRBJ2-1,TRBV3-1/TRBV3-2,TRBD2,CASSQTGTSIDEQFF,TGTGCCAGCAGCCAAACCGGGACTAGCATCGATGAGCAGTTCTTC
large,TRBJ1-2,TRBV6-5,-,CASSYAGRANYGYTF,TGTGCCAGCAGTTACGCGGGTAGGGCTAACTATGGCTACACCTTC
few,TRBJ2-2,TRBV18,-,CASSPPRGNTGELFF,TGTGCCAGCTCACCACCCCGGGGGAACACCGGGGAGCTGTTTTTT
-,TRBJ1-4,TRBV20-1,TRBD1,CSASTGKLFF,TGCAGTGCCTCGACAGGGAAACTGTTTTTT
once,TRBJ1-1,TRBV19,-,CASSIPGRATEAFF,TGTGCCAGTAGTATCCCGGGCAGGGCCACTGAAGCTTTCTTT
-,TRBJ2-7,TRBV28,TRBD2,CASSLWGREREQYF,TGTGCCAGCAGTTTATGGGGGCGGGAGAGAGAGCAGTACTTC
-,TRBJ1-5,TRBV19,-,CASSIERGRPQHF,TGTGCCAGTAGTATAGAAAGGGGACGGCCCCAGCATTTT
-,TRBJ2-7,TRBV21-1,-,CASSYRQGDSYEQYF,TGTGCCAGCAGCTACCGACAGGGGGATTCCTACGAGCAGTACTTC
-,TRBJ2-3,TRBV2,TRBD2,CASASGRAYTDTQYF,TGTGCCAGTGCTAGCGGGAGGGCCTACACAGATACGCAGTATTTT
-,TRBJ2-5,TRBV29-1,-,CSVGGRGGGETQYF,TGCAGCGTTGGCGGGAGAGGGGGGGGAGAGACCCAGTACTTC
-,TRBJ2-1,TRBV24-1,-,CATSDWGGEQFF,TGTGCCACCAGTGATTGGGGTGGTGAGCAGTTCTTC
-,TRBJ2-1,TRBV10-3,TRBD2,CAISHHPPGIAGGEGNEQFF,TGTGCCATCAGTCACCACCCACCGGGGATAGCGGGAGGTGAGGGCAATGAGCAGTTCTTC
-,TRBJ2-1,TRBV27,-,CASSFDRRSYNEQFF,TGTGCCAGCAGCTTCGACAGGCGCTCCTACAATGAGCAGTTCTTC
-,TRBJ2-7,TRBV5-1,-,CASSFLDSSSYEQYF,TGCGCCAGCAGCTTCTTGGACTCAAGCTCCTACGAGCAGTACTTC